This T cell receptor beta chain was sequenced in a study of blood T cell repertoires in COVID-19. In the study overall: The United States, Italy and Spain supplied acute and convalescent COVID-19 samples.

This clone showed up just a few times. As handled by the study authors: Amplification with reference gene primers provided the estimates of nucleated cell counts. Profiling relied on immunoSEQ multiplex PCR, and the TCRdb table lists in-frame clones only, not all of them. The V and J calls and clone size were taken over from that table, and D and trimming were inferred from the DNA. The sample has 96,000 or so clones, 90% to 95% seen once. This TCR came from a man between 60 and 70 years old with acute or convalescent COVID-19. Material: peripheral blood.

The CDR3 sequence is CASSLEMNTEAFF. The CDR3 DNA reads as TGTGCCAGCAGCCTAGAGATGAACACTGAAGCTTTCTTT. The genes are TRBV27 and TRBJ1-1, with no clear D. Germline CDR1 and CDR2: MNHEY and SMNVEV (reference sequence). The length of the CDR3 is 13 residues. V dropped 6 bases and J dropped 0 bases, with 8 bases sitting between them.